This T cell receptor beta chain was recorded in a study of blood T cell repertoires in COVID-19. For the study at large: PBMCs, B-cell-depleted T cells, or T cells provided the cDNA or gDNA that made up the material.

TCRdb keeps only in-frame clones here, not all; method: immunoSEQ multiplex PCR. The data contain about 250,000 clones, roughly 86% of them singletons. Trimming pared 3 bases from V and 0 bases from J, leaving 17 bases between. This CDR3 region has 18 residues. Looked up from germline, CDR1 is KGHDR and CDR2 is SFDVKD. Specimen: peripheral blood. The rearrangement joins TRBV24-1 to TRBJ2-1, with a possible D match to TRBD1 (6 bases). The sequence came from a woman aged 55-70 years who had recovered from COVID-19. CDR3 loop: CATSDTWGQGSSYNEQFF. The CDR3 DNA reads as TGTGCCACCAGTGATACGTGGGGCCAGGGGAGCTCCTACAATGAGCAGTTCTTC.